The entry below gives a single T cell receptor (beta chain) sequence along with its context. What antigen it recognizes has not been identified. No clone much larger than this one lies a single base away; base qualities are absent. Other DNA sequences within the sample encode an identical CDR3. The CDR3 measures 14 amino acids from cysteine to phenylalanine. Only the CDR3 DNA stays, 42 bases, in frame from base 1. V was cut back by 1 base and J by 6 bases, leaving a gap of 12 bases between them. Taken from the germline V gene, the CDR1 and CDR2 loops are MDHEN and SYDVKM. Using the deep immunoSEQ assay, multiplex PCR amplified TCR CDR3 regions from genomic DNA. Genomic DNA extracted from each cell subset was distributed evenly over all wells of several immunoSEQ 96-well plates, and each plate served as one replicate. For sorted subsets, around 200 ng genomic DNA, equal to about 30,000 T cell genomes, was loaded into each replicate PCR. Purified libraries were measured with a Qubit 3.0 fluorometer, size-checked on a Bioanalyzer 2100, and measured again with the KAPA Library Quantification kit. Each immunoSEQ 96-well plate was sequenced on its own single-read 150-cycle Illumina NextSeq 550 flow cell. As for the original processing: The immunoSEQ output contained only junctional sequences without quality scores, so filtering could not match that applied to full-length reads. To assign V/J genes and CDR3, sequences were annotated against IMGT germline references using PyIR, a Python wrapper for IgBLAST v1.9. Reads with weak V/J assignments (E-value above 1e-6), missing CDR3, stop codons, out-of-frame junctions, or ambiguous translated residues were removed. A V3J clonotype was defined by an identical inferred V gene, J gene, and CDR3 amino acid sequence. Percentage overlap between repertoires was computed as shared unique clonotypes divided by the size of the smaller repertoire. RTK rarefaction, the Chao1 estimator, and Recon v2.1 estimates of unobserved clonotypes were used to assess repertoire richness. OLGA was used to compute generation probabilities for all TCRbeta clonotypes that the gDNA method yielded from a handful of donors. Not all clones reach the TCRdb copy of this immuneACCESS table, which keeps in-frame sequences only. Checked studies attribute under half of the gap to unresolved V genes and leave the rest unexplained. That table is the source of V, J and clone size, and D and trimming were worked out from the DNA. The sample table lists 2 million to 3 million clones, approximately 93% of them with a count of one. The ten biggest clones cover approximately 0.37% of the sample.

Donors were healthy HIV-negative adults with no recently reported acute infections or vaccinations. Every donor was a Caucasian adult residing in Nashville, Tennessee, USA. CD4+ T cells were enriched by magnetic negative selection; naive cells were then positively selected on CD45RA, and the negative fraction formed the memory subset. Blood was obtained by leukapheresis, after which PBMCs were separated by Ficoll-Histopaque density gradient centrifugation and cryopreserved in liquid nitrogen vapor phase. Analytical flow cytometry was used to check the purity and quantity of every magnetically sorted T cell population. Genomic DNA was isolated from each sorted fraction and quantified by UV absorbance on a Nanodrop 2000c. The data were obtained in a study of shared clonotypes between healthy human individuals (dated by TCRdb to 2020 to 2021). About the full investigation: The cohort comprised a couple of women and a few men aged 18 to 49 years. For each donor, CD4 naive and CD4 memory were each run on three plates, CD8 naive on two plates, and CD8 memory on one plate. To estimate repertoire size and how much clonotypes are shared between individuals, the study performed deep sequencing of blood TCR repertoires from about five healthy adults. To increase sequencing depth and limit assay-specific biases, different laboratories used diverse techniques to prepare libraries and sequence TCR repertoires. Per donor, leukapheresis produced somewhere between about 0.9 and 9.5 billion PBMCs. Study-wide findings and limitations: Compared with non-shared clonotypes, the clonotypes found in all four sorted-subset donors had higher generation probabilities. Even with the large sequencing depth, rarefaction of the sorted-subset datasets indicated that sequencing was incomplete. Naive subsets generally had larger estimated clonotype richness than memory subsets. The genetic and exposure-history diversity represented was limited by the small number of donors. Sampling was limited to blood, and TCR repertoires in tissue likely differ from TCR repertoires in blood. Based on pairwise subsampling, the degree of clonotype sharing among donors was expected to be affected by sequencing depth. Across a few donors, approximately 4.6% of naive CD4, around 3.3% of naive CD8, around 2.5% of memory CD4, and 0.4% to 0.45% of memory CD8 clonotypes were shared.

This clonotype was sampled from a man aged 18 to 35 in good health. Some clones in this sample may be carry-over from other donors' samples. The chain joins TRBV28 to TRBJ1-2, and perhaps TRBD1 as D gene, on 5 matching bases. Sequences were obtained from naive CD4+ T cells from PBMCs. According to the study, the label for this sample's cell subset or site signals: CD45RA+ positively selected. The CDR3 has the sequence CASSLSPGGDGYTF. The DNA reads TGTGCCAGCAGTTTATCCCCGGGGGGGGATGGCTACACCTTC.